The next 19 T cell receptor beta chains were all read from a single sample in a study of T cells in women clearing cervical HPV infection (dated 2018 in TCRdb). Library preparation used the immunoSEQ multiplex PCR assay. The table comes from immuneACCESS by way of TCRdb, which keeps in-frame sequences with V and J called. Part of the clones is missing from these tables; in studies checked, under half for an unresolved V gene and the rest for unknown reasons. For this sample, the table gives about 16,000 clones. Of the sample, 10% is held by the ten largest clones. Sequencing was performed on blood buffy coat. Source of these receptors: a woman between 18 and 75 years old with a cervical HPV16 infection that either progressed to CIN3+ or cleared (not recorded which).

CDR3 sequence reads: CASSPLAGGTYNEQFF. The sequenced part of the CDR3 DNA is TGTGCCAGCAGTCCCTTAGCGGGAGGGACCTACAATGAG. The chain uses TRBV6-2 or TRBV6-3 and TRBJ2-1; 11 bases match TRBD2. The read comes to an end 3 residues before the CDR3 does, leaving the germline J gene to fill in the end. This CDR3 contains 16 residues. The germline CDR1 and CDR2 sequences are MNHEY and SVGEGT. J lost 2 bases, V lost 5 bases, and 5 bases had no gene match.

Of note for this clone: The CDR3 end falls 3 residues outside the read, so it is completed with the germline J gene. The chain uses TRBV6-1 and TRBJ2-7; 7 bases are shared with TRBD1. Germline values: CDR1 MNHNS, CDR2 SASEGT. The CDR3 spans 14 residues. V was pared by 4 bases and J by 5 bases, with 8 bases of the junction left unmatched. The part of the CDR3 DNA that was read is TGTGCCAGCAGTGGACACAGGGGTCGGGACGAG. It is translated as CASSGHRGRDE. The full CDR3 sequence reads CASSGHRGRDEQYF.

On this clone: The DNA ends 3 residues before the CDR3 does, and the rest of the CDR3 is filled in from the germline J gene. The chain links TRBV29-1 to TRBJ2-1; D call uncertain. The CDR3 totals 13 residues. Per the germline V gene, CDR1 is SQVTM and CDR2 is ANQGSEA. Trimming stripped 5 bases from V and 2 bases from J, with 10 bases between. CDR3 sequence: CSVRAETYNEQFF. The sequenced CDR3 bases are TGCAGCGTTAGGGCTGAGACCTACAATGAG.

Details on this clone: The CDR3 goes on 3 residues after the read ends, and that part is filled in from the germline J gene. This chain joins TRBV5-1 and TRBJ2-7, with D hard to call. Germline lookup yields CDR1 SGHRS and CDR2 YFSETQ. Trimming shortened V by 3 bases and J by 6 bases, and 19 bases separated the two germline ends. This CDR3 is built from 15 residues. The CDR3 loop is CASSSQETLLGEQYF. The sequenced CDR3 bases are TGCGCCAGCAGCTCGCAGGAAACCCTACTTGGCGAG.

In the case of this clone: The read ends 3 residues early relative to the CDR3; the germline J gene fills the gap. V is TRBV5-7 and J is TRBJ1-2, with a weak D call TRBD1 (6 bases). TRBV5-7 is sorted into the ORF group, with uncertain function. CDR3 length: 12 residues. CDR3 region: CASSLRTGGYTF. The part of the CDR3 DNA that was read is TGTGCCAGCAGCTTGCGTACAGGGGGC.

Concerning this clone itself: The read comes to an end 3 residues before the CDR3 does, leaving the germline J gene to fill in the end. This chain connects TRBV7-9 to TRBJ1-6, with D uncertain. Trimming stripped 4 bases from V and 5 bases from J, with 9 bases between. Germline lookup yields CDR1 SEHNR and CDR2 FQNEAQ (reference sequence). CDR3 length: 14 residues. The chain's CDR3 is CASSSAENNSPLHF. CDR3 DNA (partial): TGTGCCAGCAGCTCTGCGGAGAATAATTCACCC.

Remarks on this clone: Read coverage stops 3 residues before the CDR3 terminus; the germline J gene supplies the remainder. The J gene is TRBJ2-7, the V gene TRBV7-2, with 10 nucleotides matching TRBD2. Germline CDR1 and CDR2: SGHTA and FQGNSA. J was trimmed by 4 bases and V by 5 bases; bases with no gene match: 8. There are 15 residues in the CDR3. The DNA read from the CDR3 is TGTGCCAGCAGCGAGACTAGCGGGTCCCATTACGAG. It codes for CASSETSGSHYE. The full CDR3 sequence reads CASSETSGSHYEQYF.

As for this clone: The read comes to an end 3 residues before the CDR3 does, leaving the germline J gene to fill in the end. The J gene is TRBJ2-7, the V gene TRBV20-1; 8 positions match TRBD2. The V gene end was trimmed by 6 bases and the J gene end by 0 bases; junction bases not matched to a gene: 10. CDR1 is DFQATT, CDR2 SNEGSKA, per germline (reference sequence). The CDR3 sequence is 15 residues long. CDR3: CSANNPGTSSYEQYF. Partial CDR3 DNA: TGCAGTGCCAACAATCCCGGGACTAGCTCCTACGAG.

On this clone itself: The CDR3 end lies 3 residues beyond the end of the read and is filled in from the germline J gene. The chain is built from TRBV7-3 and TRBJ2-5; 7 nucleotides line up with TRBD2. Trimming took 4 bases from V and 5 from J; bases not matched to a gene: 16. CDR1 is SGHTA, CDR2 FQGTGA, per germline. This CDR3 has 17 amino acids. The covered CDR3 bases are TGTGCCAGCAGCTGGAGGGTGAGAAGGCGGGAGATGGAGACC. It specifies CASSWRVRRREMET. From start to end, the CDR3 is CASSWRVRRREMETQYF.

This clone shows up as medium-sized by frequency. Coverage ceases 3 residues before the CDR3 finishes, and the germline J gene fills in the end. The V call is TRBV20-1, the J call TRBJ1-6; 7 bases are shared with TRBD1. Germline trimming cut 6 bases from V and 7 bases from J; bases unmatched to any gene: 9. CDR1 and CDR2 from the germline V gene are DFQATT and SNEGSKA (reference sequence). The CDR3 sequence is 14 residues long. The DNA read from the CDR3 is TGCAGTGCCATTAGAGGGGGCGCAAATTCACCC. Amino acid sequence: CSAIRGGANSP. The full CDR3 is CSAIRGGANSPLHF.

As for this clone: At one boundary the junction diverges from the germline segment, which might be a read error. The CDR3 end lies 3 residues beyond the end of the read and is filled in from the germline J gene. The rearrangement uses TRBV4-2 and TRBJ2-7; D is perhaps TRBD1 (6 bases). Germline assignment: CDR1 LGHNA and CDR2 YNFKEQ. The CDR3 contains 15 residues. The CDR3: CASSQVVGQTYEQYF. The sequenced CDR3 bases are TGCGCCAGCAGCCAAGTTGTTGGACAGACCTACGAG.

This clone registers medium-sized by frequency. The CDR3 end lies 3 residues beyond the end of the read and is filled in from the germline J gene. This chain connects TRBV14 to TRBJ1-2, with TRBD1 matching 10 bases. CDR1 and CDR2 (germline): SGHDN, FVKESK. CDR3 length: 16 residues. CDR3 in amino acids: CASSQILTGTGDDYTF. CDR3 bases read: TGTGCCAGCAGCCAGATCTTAACCGGGACAGGGGATGAC.

With regard to this clone: The CDR3 extends 3 residues past the end of the read, so its final part is completed from the germline J gene. The chain recombines TRBV5-1 with TRBJ1-1, with 8 bases matching TRBD1. Germline V gives CDR1 SGHRS, CDR2 YFSETQ. The CDR3 totals 15 residues. This CDR3 is CASSWFSGGQEEAFF. CDR3 bases read: TGCGCCAGCAGCTGGTTTTCCGGGGGACAGGAAGAA.

The CDR3 sequence is CASSKTSGGSADYTF. CDR3 bases read: TGTGCCAGCAGCAAGACTAGCGGGGGATCAGCCGAC. This chain joins TRBV7-2 and TRBJ1-2, with D possibly matching TRBD1 (5 bases). The CDR3 end falls 3 residues outside the read, so it is completed with the germline J gene. The CDR3 is made up of 15 amino acids. Germline V gene lookup returns CDR1 SGHTA and CDR2 FQGNSA. The complete variable domain, with remaining parts taken from reference TRBV7-2 and TRBJ1-2, reads GAGVSQSPSNKVTEKGKDVELRCDPISGHTALYWYRQSLGQGLEFLIYFQGNSAPDKSGLPSDRFSAERTGGSVSTLTIQRTQQEDSAVYLCASSKTSGGSADYTFGSGTRLTVV.

Turning to this clone: The read comes to an end 3 residues before the CDR3 does, leaving the germline J gene to fill in the end. This chain joins TRBV5-6 and TRBJ1-1; no firm D call. The CDR3 is made up of 15 amino acids. The V gene's germline CDR1 is SGHDT and CDR2 YYEEEE. V gave up 4 bases and J gave up 1 base, with 14 bases separating them. The CDR3 loop is CASSVMSYRNTEAFF. The CDR3 bases that were read are TGTGCCAGCAGCGTCATGTCCTACAGGAACACTGAA.

On this clone: The read ends 3 residues early relative to the CDR3; the germline J gene fills the gap. This chain connects TRBV29-1 to TRBJ2-1; 8 bases line up with TRBD2. CDR1 SQVTM and CDR2 ANQGSEA come from the germline V gene. CDR3 size: 15 residues. Losses at the gene ends were 3 bases for V and 6 bases for J; bases not matched to a gene: 10. CDR3 sequence: CSVDGPAGASNEQFF. The CDR3 bases that were read are TGCAGCGTTGATGGCCCAGCGGGAGCTAGCAATGAG.

A note on this clone: The CDR3 is cut off 3 residues early in the read; its end comes from the germline J gene. Other nucleotide sequences from this sample produce the same CDR3. The chain carries TRBV18 and TRBJ1-5, with TRBD1 matching over 10 bases. Germline lookup yields CDR1 KGHSH and CDR2 LQKENI. V was pared by 3 bases and J by 4 bases, with 3 bases of the junction left unmatched. The length of the CDR3 is 15 residues. The CDR3 is CASSPRTGGNQPQHF. CDR3 DNA, as far as it was read: TGTGCCAGCTCACCTAGGACAGGGGGTAATCAGCCC.

As regards this clone: The sequenced fragment ends 3 residues before the CDR3 boundary, so the rest is inferred from the germline J gene. The rearrangement links TRBV20-1 to TRBJ1-2; 7 positions agree with TRBD1. Trimming took 3 bases from V and 7 from J; bases not matched to a gene: 5. The CDR3 is 12 residues long. Germline CDR1 and CDR2: DFQATT and SNEGSKA (reference sequence). The CDR3 bases that were read are TGCAGTGCTAGTATGGCAGGGGGTGGC. It translates to CSASMAGGG. The whole CDR3 region reads CSASMAGGGYTF.

As to this clone: The read terminates 3 residues before the CDR3 end, so the remaining end is supplied by the germline J gene. The chain carries TRBV7-9 and TRBJ1-4; weak D call: TRBD1 (5 bases). Germline V CDR1 and CDR2: SEHNR, FQNEAQ (reference sequence). The CDR3 consists of 14 residues. Between the trimmed V and J ends, which lost 1 base and 8 bases, there was a span of 11 bases. This CDR3 reads CASSLERGREKLFF. The sequenced CDR3 bases are TGTGCCAGCAGCTTAGAGAGGGGTCGAGAAAAA.